The 22 T cell receptor beta chains below were found in one sample sequenced in a study of vaccination and CD4 T cells after COVID-19 (dated by TCRdb to between 2021 and 2024). Receptors were amplified or captured by PCR. The instrument given in TCRdb is Illumina iSeq 100. TCRdb reprocessed the public reads (quality trimming at Q25 with fastp, clone calling with MiXCR) and kept in-frame beta chains. Records with the same CDR3 protein are collapsed into one entry carrying the most frequent genes and DNA. Present in this sample are under 20,000 distinct CDR3 sequences, around two thirds of which were seen just once. Together, the top ten hold approximately 1% of the sample. The sample consisted of CD4+ T cells from blood, taken before SARS-CoV-2 vaccination. The receptors come from a human donor who had recovered from COVID-19.

The genes are TRBV7-9 and TRBJ2-3, with 7 nucleotides matching TRBD2. Trimming removed 3 bases from V and 0 bases from J; junction bases left unmatched: 3. The CDR3 length is 15 residues. The germline V gene has CDR1 SEHNR and CDR2 FQNEAQ (reference sequence). The CDR3 sequence: CASSFLAESTDTQYF. CDR3 in DNA: TGTGCCAGCAGCTTTCTAGCGGAAAGCACAGATACGCAGTATTTT.

The chain has TRBV20-1 and TRBJ2-5; 7 bases fit TRBD1. The junction had 10 bases not matched to a gene; V was cut back by 7 bases and J by 2 bases. There are 14 residues in the CDR3. Germline V gene sequence: CDR1 DFQATT, CDR2 SNEGSKA (reference sequence). CDR3 loop: CSVQGRGLQETQYF. The CDR3, as DNA: TGCAGTGTACAGGGCAGGGGGTTACAAGAGACCCAGTACTTC.

The chain uses TRBV20-1 and TRBJ2-7; TRBD1 matches at 8 bases. CDR1 DFQATT and CDR2 SNEGSKA come from the germline V gene (reference sequence). Trimming removed 6 bases from V and 7 bases from J; junction bases left unmatched: 8. The CDR3 totals 12 residues. This chain's CDR3 is CSASGQGGEQYF. In nucleotides, the CDR3 is TGCAGTGCGAGTGGACAGGGTGGAGAGCAGTACTTC.

This clonotype was detected a few times. The rearrangement links TRBV20-1 to TRBJ2-2; the match to TRBD2 covers 9 bases. Germline values: CDR1 DFQATT, CDR2 SNEGSKA (reference sequence). CDR3 length: 17 residues. V gave up 6 bases and J gave up 3 bases; unmatched junction bases: 14. Here the CDR3 reads CSAVPHGGGRDTGELFF. The CDR3 bases are TGCAGTGCCGTACCCCACGGTGGCGGGAGGGACACCGGGGAGCTGTTTTTT.

This chain connects TRBV7-2 to TRBJ2-7; the D is unclear. V dropped 5 bases and J dropped 1 base, with 18 bases sitting between them. CDR3 length: 16 amino acids. The germline gives CDR1 SGHTA, CDR2 FQGNSA. CDR3 bases: TGTGCCAGCAGCCGGGCCCGCAGAGCAGCTTCCTACGAGCAGTACTTC. Translated, it gives CASSRARRAASYEQYF.

The genes are TRBV20-1 and TRBJ1-1, with 8 positions matching TRBD1. The V and J ends lost 0 bases and 4 bases, in that order; junction bases with no gene match: 19. Germline values: CDR1 DFQATT, CDR2 SNEGSKA (reference sequence). This CDR3 comprises 19 residues. In DNA form, the CDR3 reads TGCAGTGCTAGAGATCCGGGACAGGAACGGGAGAGTGCCGGCACTGAAGCTTTCTTT. Residues: CSARDPGQERESAGTEAFF.

The chain employs TRBV20-1 and TRBJ2-3, with TRBD2 matching 13 bases. Trimming removed 3 bases from V and 3 bases from J; junction bases left unmatched: 6. The CDR3 is 16 amino acids. Germline CDR1 DFQATT, CDR2 SNEGSKA (reference sequence). The CDR3 bases are TGCAGTGCTAGTACTAGCGGGAGGGCCTGGACAGATACGCAGTATTTT. It encodes CSASTSGRAWTDTQYF.

The CDR3 region has the DNA TGCAGTGTCTTGGGACCAAACACCGGGGAGCTGTTTTTT. This codes for CSVLGPNTGELFF. The V gene is TRBV20-1, the J gene TRBJ2-2; D may be TRBD1 or TRBD2 (5 bases each). The germline V gene encodes CDR1 DFQATT and CDR2 SNEGSKA (reference sequence). The CDR3 totals 13 residues. The germline V and J ends were trimmed by 7 bases and 2 bases, with 11 bases remaining between them.

J is TRBJ2-6 and V is TRBV4-2, with D possibly matching TRBD1 (5 bases). Germline V gives CDR1 LGHNA, CDR2 YNFKEQ. CDR3 length: 15 amino acids. Trimming pared 3 bases from V and 4 bases from J, leaving 10 bases between. In DNA, the CDR3 is TGTGCCAGCAGCCACCAGGGTTCCGGGGCCAACGTCCTGACTTTC. This codes for CASSHQGSGANVLTF.

The CDR3 DNA reads TGCGCCAGCCGGGACGGTAACTCCTACAATGAGCAGTTCTTC. Translation gives CASRDGNSYNEQFF. The gene calls are TRBV10-2 and TRBJ2-1, with D possibly being TRBD1 or TRBD2 (5 bases each). CDR3 length equals 14 residues. V dropped 8 bases and J dropped 0 bases, with 11 bases sitting between them. Germline V lookup: CDR1 WSHSY, CDR2 SAAADI.

In this sample, this clonotype turned up a few times. The chain carries TRBV7-9 and TRBJ1-1; weak D call: TRBD1 (6 bases). V lost 4 bases, J lost 0 bases, and 18 bases lay in between. The CDR3 is made up of 17 amino acids. The germline V gene has CDR1 SEHNR and CDR2 FQNEAQ (reference sequence). The DNA for the CDR3 is TGTGCCAGCAGCTCCGGTTCCGGGACAAATATGAACACTGAAGCTTTCTTT. It is translated as CASSSGSGTNMNTEAFF.

The chain employs TRBV3-1 and TRBJ2-7; TRBD1 aligns across 8 bases. V was pared by 4 bases and J by 5 bases, with 7 bases of the junction left unmatched. Germline CDR1 reads LGHDT; CDR2 reads YNNKEL (reference sequence). The CDR3 runs 14 residues. As DNA, the CDR3 is TGTGCCAGCAGCCGCTTAGGACAGGGAAACGAGCAGTACTTC. Translating it yields CASSRLGQGNEQYF.

This sequence joins TRBV6-2 or TRBV6-3 and TRBJ2-2; D call uncertain. V lost 6 bases and J 1 base, leaving 9 bases between the germline ends. CDR3 length: 14 amino acids. Germline V lookup: CDR1 MNHEY, CDR2 SVGEGT. The CDR3 sequence: CASSPRLNTGELFF. In nucleotides, the CDR3 is TGTGCCAGCAGCCCCAGGTTGAACACCGGGGAGCTGTTTTTT.

The rearrangement joins TRBV10-3 to TRBJ2-7; D is unresolved. This CDR3 is built from 13 residues. Trimming took off 0 bases at V and 0 bases at J, with 3 bases between the two ends. Looked up from germline, CDR1 is ENHRY and CDR2 is SYGVKD. CDR3: CAISESSSYEQYF. The CDR3 DNA follows: TGTGCCATCAGTGAGTCGAGCTCCTACGAGCAGTACTTC.

The V and J genes are TRBV7-3 and TRBJ2-1; 10 bases line up with TRBD2. Germline CDR1 is SGHTA and CDR2 is FQGTGA. With V trimmed by 2 bases and J by 7 bases, 5 bases remained unmatched. CDR3 length: 15 residues. The CDR3 DNA reads TGTGCCAGCAGCTTAGTAGCGGGAGGATTAAATGAGCAGTTCTTC. This gives the protein CASSLVAGGLNEQFF. Combining the CDR3 with reference TRBV7-3 and TRBJ2-1 gives the whole variable domain GAGVSQTPSNKVTEKGKYVELRCDPISGHTALYWYRQSLGQGPEFLIYFQGTGAADDSGLPNDRFFAVRPEGSVSTLKIQRTERGDSAVYLCASSLVAGGLNEQFFGPGTRLTVL.

The CDR3 spells CASSLLAGGTGELFF. CDR3 in DNA: TGTGCCAGCAGCTTACTAGCGGGAGGCACCGGGGAGCTGTTTTTT. The J gene is TRBJ2-2, the V gene TRBV7-3; TRBD2 aligns across 11 bases. V was pared by 2 bases and J by 4 bases, with 0 bases of the junction left unmatched. This CDR3 is 15 amino acids long. Per the germline V gene, CDR1 is SGHTA and CDR2 is FQGTGA. Together with reference TRBV7-3 and TRBJ2-2, the CDR3 gives the full variable domain: GAGVSQTPSNKVTEKGKYVELRCDPISGHTALYWYRQSLGQGPEFLIYFQGTGAADDSGLPNDRFFAVRPEGSVSTLKIQRTERGDSAVYLCASSLLAGGTGELFFGEGSRLTVL.

This clonotype was observed a single time. V is TRBV28 and J is TRBJ2-5; D is possibly TRBD2 (5 bases). V gave up 1 base and J gave up 5 bases, with 11 bases separating them. Germline V gene lookup returns CDR1 MDHEN and CDR2 SYDVKM. CDR3 size: 14 residues. The CDR3 reads CASSLFSLAETQYF. In DNA form, the CDR3 reads TGTGCCAGCAGTTTATTTTCGCTAGCCGAGACCCAGTACTTC.

The CDR3 loop reads CATRRNTEAFF. The CDR3 nucleotides read TGTGCCACCCGGAGGAACACTGAAGCTTTCTTT. This chain uses TRBV6-1 with TRBJ1-1; D not resolved. The CDR3 contains 11 residues. Trimming removed 10 bases from V and 1 base from J, with 7 bases in between. Germline V CDR1 and CDR2: MNHNS, SASEGT.

The gene calls are TRBV20-1 and TRBJ2-7, with 8 bases fitting TRBD1. Germline V gene sequence: CDR1 DFQATT, CDR2 SNEGSKA (reference sequence). Losses at the gene ends were 1 base for V and 6 bases for J; bases not matched to a gene: 5. This CDR3 region has 13 residues. In nucleotides, the CDR3 is TGCAGTGCTAGAGGCAGGGGGCTAAGCGAGCAGTACTTC. Translation gives CSARGRGLSEQYF.

In its sample, this clonotype was seen a few times. This chain joins TRBV7-2 and TRBJ1-5; D perhaps matches TRBD1 (5 bases). This CDR3 region has 15 residues. Germline values: CDR1 SGHTA, CDR2 FQGNSA. Trimming removed 5 bases from V and 0 bases from J, with 11 bases in between. The CDR3 loop reads CASSRSGHSNQPQHF. In nucleotides, the CDR3 is TGTGCCAGCAGCCGTTCGGGGCATAGCAATCAGCCCCAGCATTTT.

The V and J genes are TRBV28 and TRBJ2-2; a possible D gene is TRBD2 (5 bases). The CDR3 is 13 residues long. Germline lookup yields CDR1 MDHEN and CDR2 SYDVKM. V was shortened by 7 bases and J by 5 bases, with 11 bases between the two germline ends. CDR3 in amino acids: CASILAGTGELFF. CDR3 DNA: TGTGCCAGCATTCTAGCAGGTACCGGGGAGCTGTTTTTT. The variable domain in full, completed from reference TRBV28 and TRBJ2-2, reads DVKVTQSSRYLVKRTGEKVFLECVQDMDHENMFWYRQDPGLGLRLIYFSYDVKMKEKGDIPEGYSVSREKKERFSLILESASTNQTSMYLCASILAGTGELFFGEGSRLTVL.

The V gene is TRBV12-3 or TRBV12-4, the J gene TRBJ2-5; D gene ambiguous. This CDR3 comprises 11 residues. The V gene lost 4 bases and the J gene lost 1 base, with 1 base spanning the gap. CDR3 DNA: TGTGCCAGCAGTTCCCAAGAGACCCAGTACTTC. Translating it yields CASSSQETQYF.